The rows below give T cell receptor beta chains drawn from one sample of a study of blood T cell repertoires in COVID-19. Profiling relied on immunoSEQ multiplex PCR, and the TCRdb table lists in-frame clones only, not all of them. The sample carries some 10,000 clones, over 80% recorded once. Source material: peripheral blood. Receptors were obtained from a human donor in a cohort sampled during active COVID-19. The CDR3 runs from the conserved cysteine through the conserved F or W. The order of the fields is V gene, clone size, J gene, CDR3 protein. Clone size is stated in some rows and not others, as once, few, many or a class when expanded.

TRBV5-4	.	TRBJ2-1	CASSSRGLADYNEQFF
TRBV7-8	.	TRBJ2-5	CASSLVVRTQETQYF
TRBV7-2	.	TRBJ2-5	CASSPGTGSAQYF
TRBV11-3	.	TRBJ2-7	CASSLGNDWDRGGKYEQYF
TRBV7-9	once	TRBJ2-7	CASSLSQGDYEQYF
TRBV7-9	.	TRBJ1-1	CASSLGHLNTEAFF
TRBV6-5	few	TRBJ2-2	CACRTGGFTGELFF
TRBV24-1	.	TRBJ2-7	CATSPLGPGQGYEQYF
TRBV24-1	once	TRBJ2-2	CATSDTRQGTNTGELFF
TRBV19	.	TRBJ2-3	CASSIGEGTDTQYF
TRBV5-6	.	TRBJ2-6	CASRWTADSWAGANVLTF
TRBV11-2	.	TRBJ2-7	CASSKGFRDYPYEQYF
TRBV7-2	.	TRBJ2-7	CASSLNRALAGTYEQYF
TRBV4-3	once	TRBJ2-1	CASSQDPRDNEQFF
TRBV19	.	TRBJ2-1	CASSPFRAGVGNEQFF
TRBV5-1	.	TRBJ2-3	CASSLGADTQYF
TRBV6-2/TRBV6-3	.	TRBJ2-7	CASSYFSPYEQYF
TRBV24-1	.	TRBJ1-2	CAPPPRGTGTYGYTF
TRBV5-1	.	TRBJ2-1	CASSATGTNNEQFF
TRBV5-1	.	TRBJ2-2	CASSLASTGELFF
TRBV21-1	.	TRBJ2-3	CASSKGCSGSRTDTQYF
TRBV5-1	.	TRBJ2-3	CASSWGRLAGTDTQYF
TRBV18	.	TRBJ2-2	CASSPSPGGPNTGELFF
TRBV5-1	.	TRBJ2-5	CASSPGTSGEETQYF
TRBV7-9	.	TRBJ1-6	CASRAGGGALHF
TRBV5-1	once	TRBJ2-6	CASSGTVPGANVLTF
TRBV18	.	TRBJ1-1	CASSPAENTEAFF
TRBV20-1	.	TRBJ2-3	CSARDGRGQYF
TRBV28	.	TRBJ2-3	CASSFGLAGGYF
TRBV19	.	TRBJ2-7	CASSIAGGRYKKQYF
TRBV12-5	.	TRBJ2-4	CASGLGERGLYKNIQYF
TRBV5-1	.	TRBJ2-1	CASSLVAGDGDEQFF
TRBV28	.	TRBJ1-6	CASFTFQGDSPLHF
TRBV5-1	.	TRBJ2-7	CASSLNPGLAATEQYF
TRBV27	.	TRBJ1-5	CASSFKQDQPQHF
TRBV19	once	TRBJ2-7	CASSIAGTGSYEQYF
TRBV5-5	.	TRBJ1-5	CASSLRGVANQPQHF
TRBV12-3/TRBV12-4	.	TRBJ1-5	CASSLQGTQPQHF
TRBV30	.	TRBJ1-4	CATERAGWGNSNEKLFF
TRBV27	.	TRBJ2-1	CASSRTSRTYNEQFF
TRBV28	few	TRBJ2-2	CASTLAGLGNTGELFF
TRBV6-1	.	TRBJ2-1	CASSAGLAGVRPTANEQFF